The T cell receptor (beta chain) described here comes from a study of blood T cell repertoires in COVID-19. About the study: PBMCs, B-cell-depleted T cells, or T cells were the source of the cDNA or gDNA that made up the material.

Original processing methods: Estimated nucleated cell counts came from reference gene primer amplification. Here immunoSEQ multiplex PCR was the method, and the copy in TCRdb shows in-frame clones only, minus some. The DNA gave D and trimming, while V, J and clone size come from that table. The table shows approximately 230,000 clones, with around 86% occurring only once. Those who participated ranged in age from about 18 to 95 years and resided in about 24 US areas. V lost 3 bases, J lost 2 bases, and 4 bases stayed unmatched. The germline gives CDR1 SGHDT, CDR2 YYEEEE. CDR3 length: 14 amino acids. Sequences were obtained from PBMCs or T cells enriched from blood (not recorded which). The rearrangement uses TRBV5-6 and TRBJ2-5, with TRBD1 identical over 7 bases. This TCR was sampled from a man aged 18 to 29 who had recovered from COVID-19. CDR3 in DNA: TGTGCCAGCAGCTACCAGGACAGGCAAGAGACCCAGTACTTC. Its translation is CASSYQDRQETQYF. Full variable domain (missing parts from reference TRBV5-6 and TRBJ2-5): DAGVTQSPTHLIKTRGQQVTLRCSPKSGHDTVSWYQQALGQGPQFIFQYYEEEERQRGNFPDRFSGHQFPNYSSELNVNALLLGDSALYLCASSYQDRQETQYFGPGTRLLVL.